The 30 T cell receptor beta chains below were found in one sample sequenced in a study of blood T cell repertoires in COVID-19. Assay: immunoSEQ multiplex PCR; the TCRdb copy retains only in-frame clones and omits some. This sample has roughly 390,000 clones, with 85% found just once. What was sequenced was peripheral blood. These receptor sequences come from a young woman with acute or convalescent COVID-19.

CDR3 in DNA: TGTGCCAGCAGCACGCTAGCGGGAGGGCCGGTCGTCGAGCAGTACTTC. This translates into CASSTLAGGPVVEQYF. The V and J genes are TRBV11-2 and TRBJ2-7; 12 positions match TRBD2. The CDR3 is made up of 16 amino acids. Looked up from germline, CDR1 is SGHAT and CDR2 is FQNNGV. V lost 5 bases and J lost 6; bases outside the gene matches: 11.

This clone was observed a few times. The chain has TRBV28 and TRBJ2-7; 11 bases fit TRBD1. CDR3 size: 14 residues. Germline CDR1 reads MDHEN; CDR2 reads SYDVKM. Trimming cost V 6 bases and J 1 base; bases outside gene matches: 2. The CDR3 spells CASRGTGGSYEQYF. The CDR3, as DNA: TGTGCCAGCAGAGGGACAGGGGGGTCCTACGAGCAGTACTTC.

This clone was seen only once. This chain links TRBV6-5 with TRBJ1-3; D not resolved. This CDR3 has 12 residues. The ends were cut back, 7 bases at V and 1 base at J, with 5 bases in the middle. CDR1 MNHEY and CDR2 SVGAGI come from the germline V gene. CDR3: CASTLSGNTIYF. The CDR3 coding sequence is TGTGCCAGCACTTTGTCTGGAAACACCATATATTTT.

This sequence joins TRBV4-1 and TRBJ1-4, with 7 positions matching TRBD1. Germline V lookup: CDR1 MGHRA, CDR2 YSYEKL. This CDR3 comprises 11 residues. V shed 0 bases, J shed 16 bases, and the junction held 2 bases outside the gene matches. The CDR3 DNA reads TGCGCCAGCAGCCAAGATGGGACAGAGTTTTTT. Translated, it gives CASSQDGTEFF.

The rearrangement uses TRBV28 and TRBJ2-7; no reliable D call. V lost 5 bases, J lost 5 bases, and 7 bases lay in between. Germline-derived CDR1 and CDR2 are MDHEN and SYDVKM. The CDR3 extends over 11 amino acids. CDR3 sequence: CASSPLDEQYF. Written as DNA, the CDR3 is TGTGCCAGCAGTCCGTTAGACGAGCAGTACTTC. The variable domain in full, with the rest retrieved from reference TRBV28 and TRBJ2-7, is DVKVTQSSRYLVKRTGEKVFLECVQDMDHENMFWYRQDPGLGLRLIYFSYDVKMKEKGDIPEGYSVSREKKERFSLILESASTNQTSMYLCASSPLDEQYFGPGTRLTVT.

The chain carries TRBV7-6 and TRBJ2-3, with D perhaps TRBD2 (7 bases). Germline CDR1 and CDR2: SGHVS and FNYEAQ. The V end lost 5 bases, the J end lost 3 bases, and 12 bases lay between the germline ends. The CDR3 covers 14 residues. DNA of the CDR3: TGTGCCAGCAGCGGGGAGGGGGGAACAGATACGCAGTATTTT. Residues: CASSGEGGTDTQYF.

The chain joins TRBV7-9 to TRBJ1-2; no clear D. V dropped 4 bases and J dropped 4 bases, with 13 bases sitting between them. Germline V CDR1 and CDR2: SEHNR, FQNEAQ (reference sequence). CDR3 length: 14 residues. The CDR3 here is CASSYWGGRYGYTF. The DNA of the CDR3 is TGTGCCAGCAGCTACTGGGGAGGGCGCTATGGCTACACCTTC.

The chain employs TRBV28 and TRBJ2-7; TRBD1 might be the D (6 bases). The germline CDR1 and CDR2 sequences are MDHEN and SYDVKM. The CDR3 covers 15 residues. The germline V and J ends were trimmed by 6 bases and 1 base, with 16 bases remaining between them. The CDR3 region has the DNA TGTGCCAGCAGCTCACCCGGGACATTATCCTACGAGCAGTACTTC. It translates to CASSSPGTLSYEQYF.

The chain has TRBV30 and TRBJ1-1; D gene ambiguous. Trimming cost V 5 bases and J 5 bases, with 12 bases left between them. The germline V gene encodes CDR1 GTSNPN and CDR2 SVGIG (reference sequence). CDR3 length equals 12 residues. The CDR3 protein is CAWGRTGTEAFF. The CDR3 DNA reads TGTGCCTGGGGTAGGACGGGGACTGAAGCTTTCTTT.

Remarks on this clone: A read error is likely, as this CDR3 ends without the conserved phenylalanine or tryptophan. The DNA is omitted, as the CDR3 cannot be located on it reliably, and the CDR3 follows TCRdb's listing. This chain joins TRBV5-6 and TRBJ1-1; TRBD1, the table's D call, was not compared with the DNA. With termini counted, the CDR3 has 13 amino acids. Germline V gene data show CDR1 as SGHDT and CDR2 as YYEEEE. CDR3 residues: CASSYGPPGTGEV.

This chain links TRBV7-9 with TRBJ2-3; D gene uncertain. Deletions cut 3 bases from V and 0 bases from J, with 10 bases between. This CDR3 spans 15 amino acids. The V gene's germline CDR1 is SEHNR and CDR2 FQNEAQ (reference sequence). The CDR3 reads CASSFGLTSTDTQYF. DNA for the CDR3: TGTGCCAGCAGCTTTGGGCTGACCAGCACAGATACGCAGTATTTT.

The chain carries TRBV10-3 and TRBJ1-5; TRBD1 aligns across 7 bases. The trim removed 7 bases at V and 3 bases at J, leaving 9 bases unmatched. Germline V lookup: CDR1 ENHRY, CDR2 SYGVKD. The CDR3 consists of 15 residues. CDR3 sequence reads: CAINDRDGPNQPQHF. The CDR3 DNA reads as TGTGCCATCAATGACAGGGATGGGCCCAATCAGCCCCAGCATTTT.

The chain carries TRBV5-1 and TRBJ2-1; 10 nucleotides line up with TRBD2. The CDR3 sequence is 15 residues long. Germline V gene sequence: CDR1 SGHRS, CDR2 YFSETQ. Trimming removed 4 bases from V and 9 bases from J; junction bases left unmatched: 10. CDR3 DNA sequence: TGCGCCAGCAGCCCGCCGGGACTAGCGCTGAGTGAGCAGTTCTTC. Translation gives CASSPPGLALSEQFF.

This clone was observed a single time. The J gene is TRBJ1-4, the V gene TRBV14, with unresolved D. Trimming removed 5 bases from V and 2 bases from J, with 12 bases in between. This CDR3 is built from 15 residues. Germline values: CDR1 SGHDN, CDR2 FVKESK. CDR3 bases: TGTGCCAGCAGCGGTCCCGCGGTCACTAATGAAAAACTGTTTTTT. It encodes CASSGPAVTNEKLFF. Full variable domain (outside the CDR3, taken from reference TRBV14 and TRBJ1-4): EAGVTQFPSHSVIEKGQTVTLRCDPISGHDNLYWYRRVMGKEIKFLLHFVKESKQDESGMPNNRFLAERTGGTYSTLKVQPAELEDSGVYFCASSGPAVTNEKLFFGSGTQLSVL.

The chain has TRBV18 and TRBJ2-1; 10 bases fit TRBD1. CDR3 length: 14 residues. Trimming removed 7 bases from V and 7 bases from J; junction bases left unmatched: 7. Germline V gives CDR1 KGHSH, CDR2 LQKENI. The CDR3 region has the DNA TGTGCCAGCTTCCGGACAGGGGGGCGGAATGAGCAGTTCTTC. This gives the protein CASFRTGGRNEQFF.

This chain links TRBV19 with TRBJ1-2; possibly TRBD1 for D (5 bases). Germline CDR1 is LNHDA and CDR2 is SQIVND (reference sequence). The CDR3 totals 13 residues. The germline V and J ends were trimmed by 6 bases and 3 bases, with 11 bases remaining between them. The CDR3 is CASRRAGYYGYTF. As DNA, the CDR3 is TGTGCCAGTAGACGAGCAGGGTACTATGGCTACACCTTC.

The chain employs TRBV30 and TRBJ2-3; perhaps TRBD2 as D (5 bases). The germline gives CDR1 GTSNPN, CDR2 SVGIG (reference sequence). There are 13 residues in the CDR3. The ends were cut back, 5 bases at V and 3 bases at J, with 12 bases in the middle. CDR3 region: CAWVRDITDTQYF. The CDR3 DNA follows: TGTGCCTGGGTCCGGGATATTACAGATACGCAGTATTTT.

This chain uses TRBV27 with TRBJ1-5; the D is unclear. V was shortened by 2 bases and J by 3 bases, with 8 bases between the two germline ends. This CDR3 is 14 amino acids long. CDR1 and CDR2 from the germline V gene are MNHEY and SMNVEV (reference sequence). The CDR3 region has the DNA TGTGCCAGCAGTTTAGCAGGTAACAATCAGCCCCAGCATTTT. Translating it yields CASSLAGNNQPQHF.

In its sample, this clone was seen a few times. This rearrangement joins TRBV9 to TRBJ2-2, with 9 positions matching TRBD2. The CDR3 has 15 amino acids. The V segment lost 2 bases and the J segment 11 bases; nucleotides outside the gene matches: 10. CDR1 is SGDLS and CDR2 is YYNGEE in the germline V gene. Written as DNA, the CDR3 is TGTGCCAGCAGCGTGCTGAGTAGCGGGGGTAAAGAGCTGTTTTTT. This sequence encodes CASSVLSSGGKELFF.

The table lists this clone with a count of one. The chain recombines TRBV2 with TRBJ1-2; possibly TRBD1 for D (5 bases). The CDR3 totals 12 residues. CDR1 is SNHLY, CDR2 FYNNEI, per germline. Trimming cost V 4 bases and J 9 bases, with 12 bases left between them. The CDR3 sequence: CASSVVPGSYTF. The CDR3 DNA reads TGTGCCAGCAGTGTGGTCCCAGGGAGCTACACCTTC.

The chain combines TRBV5-6 with TRBJ2-5, with D maybe TRBD1 (5 bases). The V end was cut by 1 base, the J end by 5 bases, with 9 bases between. CDR3 length: 13 amino acids. Germline CDR1 is SGHDT and CDR2 is YYEEEE. CDR3 sequence reads: CASSLISGETQYF. DNA of the CDR3: TGTGCCAGCAGCTTGATCTCAGGGGAGACCCAGTACTTC.

The gene calls are TRBV30 and TRBJ1-3; the D gene is possibly TRBD1 (5 bases). CDR1 is GTSNPN, CDR2 SVGIG, per germline (reference sequence). Trimming removed 0 bases at V and 2 bases at J, with 17 bases between. The CDR3 sequence is 17 residues long. The CDR3 DNA reads as TGTGCCTGGAGTGTCAGGGAGGAGTGGGTGGCTGGAAACACCATATATTTT. Protein sequence: CAWSVREEWVAGNTIYF.

This clone is a singleton in its sample. The chain links TRBV7-2 to TRBJ1-5; D uncertain. Germline CDR1 is SGHTA and CDR2 is FQGNSA. Trimming removed 1 base from V and 4 bases from J, with 11 bases in between. This CDR3 is 15 amino acids long. CDR3 in amino acids: CASSLGGQMNQPQHF. The CDR3 coding sequence is TGTGCCAGCAGCTTAGGAGGGCAGATGAATCAGCCCCAGCATTTT.

The chain links TRBV19 to TRBJ2-3; TRBD2 is a possible D gene (5 bases). V was trimmed by 10 bases and J by 2 bases, leaving 16 bases between them. The germline V gene encodes CDR1 LNHDA and CDR2 SQIVND (reference sequence). The CDR3 consists of 14 residues. CDR3 in DNA: TGTGCCACCGATGGTGGGAGCTACACAGATACGCAGTATTTT. This gives the protein CATDGGSYTDTQYF. The entire variable domain, with the rest obtained from reference TRBV19 and TRBJ2-3, is as follows: DGGITQSPKYLFRKEGQNVTLSCEQNLNHDAMYWYRQDPGQGLRLIYYSQIVNDFQKGDIAEGYSVSREKKESFPLTVTSAQKNPTAFYLCATDGGSYTDTQYFGPGTRLTVL.

CDR3 sequence reads: CASSLNSGGLAFF. CDR3 DNA: TGTGCCAGCAGCTTAAACAGCGGTGGGTTAGCTTTCTTT. V is TRBV7-9 and J is TRBJ1-1; D remains ambiguous. Germline CDR1 and CDR2: SEHNR and FQNEAQ (reference sequence). The V end was cut by 2 bases, the J end by 10 bases, with 14 bases between. CDR3 length equals 13 residues. The full variable domain, with the rest looked up from reference TRBV7-9 and TRBJ1-1, is DTGVSQNPRHKITKRGQNVTFRCDPISEHNRLYWYRQTLGQGPEFLTYFQNEAQLEKSRLLSDRFSAERPKGSFSTLEIQRTEQGDSAMYLCASSLNSGGLAFFGQGTRLTVV.

The V call is TRBV6-5, the J call TRBJ1-2; TRBD1 agrees at 9 bases. The CDR3 consists of 15 residues. CDR1 is MNHEY and CDR2 is SVGAGI in the germline V gene. The V and J ends lost 4 bases and 2 bases, in that order; junction bases with no gene match: 5. As DNA, the CDR3 is TGTGCCAGCAGTTCCACCGGGACAGGGAACTATGGCTACACCTTC. This gives the protein CASSSTGTGNYGYTF.

The rearrangement links TRBV5-8 to TRBJ1-2; 8 nucleotides line up with TRBD1. CDR1 is SGHTS, CDR2 YDEGEE, per germline. V lost 4 bases and J lost 6; bases outside the gene matches: 5. This CDR3 spans 13 amino acids. CDR3 DNA: TGTGCCAGCAGCCCAGGACAGGGAAATGGCTACACCTTC. Amino acid sequence: CASSPGQGNGYTF.

The chain uses TRBV12-5 and TRBJ1-2; D is unresolved. Between the trimmed V and J ends, which lost 0 bases and 7 bases, there was a span of 15 bases. The CDR3 is made up of 15 amino acids. Per germline, CDR1 LGHNT and CDR2 FRNRAP. As DNA, the CDR3 is TGTGCTAGTGGTTTGGTTAGCGGGCCCCGGAGTGGCTACACCTTC. Protein product: CASGLVSGPRSGYTF.

This chain joins TRBV24-1 and TRBJ2-2; 7 bases are shared with TRBD2. Per the germline V gene, CDR1 is KGHDR and CDR2 is SFDVKD. The CDR3 is 15 residues long. Trimming removed 5 bases from V and 4 bases from J; junction bases left unmatched: 6. CDR3 loop: CATSVGGGSTGELFF. CDR3 DNA sequence: TGTGCCACCAGTGTTGGCGGGGGTTCCACCGGGGAGCTGTTTTTT.

V and J are TRBV15 and TRBJ1-3; tentative D call: TRBD1 (5 bases). The CDR3 is 16 residues long. The V and J ends lost 0 bases and 4 bases respectively, with 13 bases between them. CDR1 and CDR2 from the germline V gene are LNHNV and YYDKDF (reference sequence). Here the CDR3 DNA reads TGTGCCACCAGCAGAGATGGAAAGTCAGGGGGAAACACCATATATTTT. Protein: CATSRDGKSGGNTIYF.